This TCR beta chain originates from a study of cytomegalovirus exposure and HLA in healthy donors. Study-wide points: Likely technical artifact: a cluster of highly shared sequence variants.

Germline assignment: CDR1 MNHNY and CDR2 SVGAGI (reference sequence). The ends were cut back, 6 bases at V and 2 bases at J, with 16 bases in the middle. The CDR3 is made up of 16 amino acids. This clone was found a few times. Its antigen remains unidentified. It was with 60 Vbeta and 13 Jbeta primers that the PCR ran. Authors' analysis steps: Later work found tens of millions of unique TCR beta chains, with 9.5 million to 11 million shared. Sequencing used immunoSEQ multiplex PCR; TCRdb keeps in-frame clones, though not all of them. The V and J calls and clone size come from that table; D and trimming were worked out from the DNA. The sample yields over 150,000 clones, around 67% seen once.

The source is a woman in her late teens or twenties in good health and CMV-seropositive. The sample was PBMCs. The J gene is TRBJ1-4, the V gene TRBV6-6; possible D gene TRBD1, 5 bases. Here the CDR3 DNA reads TGTGCCAGCAGAGCCGGAGGAGGGGCTACTAATGAAAAACTGTTTTTT. Residues: CASRAGGGATNEKLFF.